A selection of T cell receptor beta chains follows, all from one sample in a study of T cell clusters in autoimmune cytopenias. From its re-call of the multiplex PCR reads, TCRdb lists each CDR3 protein once, without DNA. This sample's table reports about 1,600 distinct CDR3 sequences. Sequencing input: peripheral blood. Receptors originate from a human donor with an autoimmune cytopenia, with autoimmune hepatitis or in good health (not recorded which). CDR3s include the opening cysteine and the closing phenylalanine or tryptophan. Fields, in order: J gene, V gene, clone size, CDR3 protein. Clone size appears in some rows only: once, few, many, or a class for an expanded clone.

J gene: TRBJ1-2; V gene: TRBV10-3; clone size: medium-sized; CDR3 protein: CAISESRGAGYTF
J gene: TRBJ2-1; V gene: TRBV20-1; clone size: NA; CDR3 protein: CSAPHSGKSYNEQFF
J gene: TRBJ2-7; V gene: TRBV5-6; clone size: NA; CDR3 protein: CASSSPPGESYEQYF
J gene: TRBJ2-3; V gene: TRBV4-2; clone size: NA; CDR3 protein: CASSQGQSGTDTQYF
J gene: TRBJ2-3; V gene: TRBV6-1; clone size: NA; CDR3 protein: CASSEFGWTSGSVRGTDTQYF
J gene: TRBJ2-1; V gene: TRBV13; clone size: medium-sized; CDR3 protein: CASSPTRWWWALNNEQFF
J gene: TRBJ2-3; V gene: TRBV29-1; clone size: medium-sized; CDR3 protein: CSVEVTGGDTQYF
J gene: TRBJ1-2; V gene: TRBV20-1; clone size: NA; CDR3 protein: CSARDIDRAYTF
J gene: TRBJ2-2; V gene: TRBV19; clone size: NA; CDR3 protein: CASSIRGLTPSSSGELFF
J gene: TRBJ2-1; V gene: TRBV7-6; clone size: NA; CDR3 protein: CASSLRALYNEQFF
J gene: TRBJ2-1; V gene: TRBV7-9; clone size: NA; CDR3 protein: CASALDAYNEQFF
J gene: TRBJ1-2; V gene: TRBV7-9; clone size: NA; CDR3 protein: CASSLVAYNYGYTF
J gene: TRBJ1-6; V gene: TRBV5-1; clone size: NA; CDR3 protein: CASSFGGRTSPLHF
J gene: TRBJ2-3; V gene: TRBV6-1; clone size: medium-sized; CDR3 protein: CASRNSIGGDTQYF
J gene: TRBJ2-7; V gene: TRBV7-9; clone size: medium-sized; CDR3 protein: CASSSVNGPYEQYF
J gene: TRBJ2-5; V gene: TRBV12-3/TRBV12-4; clone size: medium-sized; CDR3 protein: CASSLYLQETQYF
J gene: TRBJ1-2; V gene: TRBV4-1; clone size: NA; CDR3 protein: CASSQAFNYGYTF
J gene: TRBJ2-1; V gene: TRBV6-5; clone size: NA; CDR3 protein: CASSYSRNNEQFF
J gene: TRBJ2-7; V gene: TRBV14; clone size: medium-sized; CDR3 protein: CASSMVRDYEQYF
J gene: TRBJ1-1; V gene: TRBV20-1; clone size: NA; CDR3 protein: CSARDLRGGGSEAFF
J gene: TRBJ1-2; V gene: TRBV6-5; clone size: NA; CDR3 protein: CASSTRQGYGYTF
J gene: TRBJ1-1; V gene: TRBV14; clone size: NA; CDR3 protein: CASSQLGGGQDTEAFF
J gene: TRBJ2-1; V gene: TRBV4-1; clone size: NA; CDR3 protein: CASSLGQGDFNEQFF
J gene: TRBJ1-1; V gene: TRBV12-3/TRBV12-4; clone size: NA; CDR3 protein: CASSLRQGGTEAFF
J gene: TRBJ2-7; V gene: TRBV12-3/TRBV12-4; clone size: medium-sized; CDR3 protein: CASSLEGGEQYF
J gene: TRBJ1-5; V gene: TRBV6-1; clone size: medium-sized; CDR3 protein: CASSDTQGADQPQHF
J gene: TRBJ1-3; V gene: TRBV5-1; clone size: NA; CDR3 protein: CASSLAGDSYISSGNTIYF
J gene: TRBJ2-3; V gene: TRBV6-2/TRBV6-3; clone size: NA; CDR3 protein: CASRLGLAETDTQYF
J gene: TRBJ2-1; V gene: TRBV18; clone size: NA; CDR3 protein: CASSPRDSYNEQFF
J gene: TRBJ1-2; V gene: TRBV2; clone size: NA; CDR3 protein: CASSEASSTYGYTF
J gene: TRBJ2-5; V gene: TRBV19; clone size: NA; CDR3 protein: CASSMGTGGQETQYF
J gene: TRBJ1-5; V gene: TRBV18; clone size: NA; CDR3 protein: CASSPRSRQPQHF
J gene: TRBJ1-2; V gene: TRBV6-1; clone size: medium-sized; CDR3 protein: CASSDVAVGQLIYGYTF
J gene: TRBJ1-6; V gene: TRBV20-1; clone size: NA; CDR3 protein: CSARTLRTGAEESLNSPLHF
J gene: TRBJ2-7; V gene: TRBV18; clone size: medium-sized; CDR3 protein: CASSPGQIYEQYF
J gene: TRBJ2-2; V gene: TRBV6-2/TRBV6-3; clone size: NA; CDR3 protein: CASSYPFDAGGTWDTGELFF
J gene: TRBJ1-4; V gene: TRBV29-1; clone size: NA; CDR3 protein: CSFGWDLQKLFF
J gene: TRBJ2-2; V gene: TRBV28; clone size: NA; CDR3 protein: CASSFQGAITGELFF
J gene: TRBJ2-1; V gene: TRBV27; clone size: NA; CDR3 protein: CASSLGGSYNEQFF
J gene: TRBJ2-7; V gene: TRBV5-1; clone size: NA; CDR3 protein: CASSLPAGDSYEQYF
J gene: TRBJ2-7; V gene: TRBV10-3; clone size: NA; CDR3 protein: CAISDPGLFNEQYF
J gene: TRBJ1-2; V gene: TRBV24-1; clone size: NA; CDR3 protein: CASSYRANYGYTF
J gene: TRBJ2-7; V gene: TRBV10-2; clone size: NA; CDR3 protein: CASFPSGGEEQYF
J gene: TRBJ2-2; V gene: TRBV6-5; clone size: NA; CDR3 protein: CASRVVGEGGELFF
J gene: TRBJ2-1; V gene: TRBV7-7; clone size: NA; CDR3 protein: CASSRTGGTYNEQFF
J gene: TRBJ1-4; V gene: TRBV18; clone size: NA; CDR3 protein: CASSLSGTATNEKLFF
J gene: TRBJ2-2; V gene: TRBV19; clone size: medium-sized; CDR3 protein: CASQDPRIRTGELFF
J gene: TRBJ2-2; V gene: TRBV6-5; clone size: medium-sized; CDR3 protein: CASSPTRLAGNTGELFF
J gene: TRBJ1-6; V gene: TRBV18; clone size: NA; CDR3 protein: CASSPPNGVGNSPLHF